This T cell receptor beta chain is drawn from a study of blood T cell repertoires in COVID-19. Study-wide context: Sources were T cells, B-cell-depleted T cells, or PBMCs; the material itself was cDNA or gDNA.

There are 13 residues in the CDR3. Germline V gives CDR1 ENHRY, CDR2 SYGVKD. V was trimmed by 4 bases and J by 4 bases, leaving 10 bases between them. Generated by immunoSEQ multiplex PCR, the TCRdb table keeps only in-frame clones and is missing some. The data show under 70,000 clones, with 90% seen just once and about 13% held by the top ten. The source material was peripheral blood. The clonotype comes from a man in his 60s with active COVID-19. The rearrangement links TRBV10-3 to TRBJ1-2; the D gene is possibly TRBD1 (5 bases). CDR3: CAISVDSIYGYTF. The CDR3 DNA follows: TGTGCCATCAGTGTAGACAGCATCTATGGCTACACCTTC.